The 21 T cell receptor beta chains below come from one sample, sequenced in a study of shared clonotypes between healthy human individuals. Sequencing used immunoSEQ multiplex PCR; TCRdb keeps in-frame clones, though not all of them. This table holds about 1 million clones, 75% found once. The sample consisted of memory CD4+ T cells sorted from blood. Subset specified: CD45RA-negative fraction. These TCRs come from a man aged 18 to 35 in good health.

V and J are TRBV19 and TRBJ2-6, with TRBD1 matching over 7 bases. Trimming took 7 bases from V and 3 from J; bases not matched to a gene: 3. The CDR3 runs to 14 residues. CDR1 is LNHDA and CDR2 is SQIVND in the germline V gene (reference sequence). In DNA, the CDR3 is TGTGCCAGTACCGACAGGGTTGGGGCCAACGTCCTGACTTTC. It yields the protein CASTDRVGANVLTF.

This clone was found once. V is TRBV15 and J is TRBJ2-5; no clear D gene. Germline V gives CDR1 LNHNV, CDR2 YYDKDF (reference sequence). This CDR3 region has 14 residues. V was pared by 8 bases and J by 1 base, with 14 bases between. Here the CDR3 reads CATSYGAIQETQYF. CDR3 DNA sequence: TGTGCCACCTCCTACGGAGCCATCCAAGAGACCCAGTACTTC.

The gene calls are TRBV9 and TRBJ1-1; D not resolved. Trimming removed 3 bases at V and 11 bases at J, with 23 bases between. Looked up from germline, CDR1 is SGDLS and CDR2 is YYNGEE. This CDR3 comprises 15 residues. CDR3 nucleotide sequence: TGTGCCAGCAGCGCCTTAAGGGATGCTAGCGGATCGGCTTTCTTT. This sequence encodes CASSALRDASGSAFF. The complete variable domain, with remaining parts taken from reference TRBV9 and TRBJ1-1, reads DSGVTQTPKHLITATGQRVTLRCSPRSGDLSVYWYQQSLDQGLQFLIQYYNGEERAKGNILERFSAQQFPDLHSELNLSSLELGDSALYFCASSALRDASGSAFFGQGTRLTVV.

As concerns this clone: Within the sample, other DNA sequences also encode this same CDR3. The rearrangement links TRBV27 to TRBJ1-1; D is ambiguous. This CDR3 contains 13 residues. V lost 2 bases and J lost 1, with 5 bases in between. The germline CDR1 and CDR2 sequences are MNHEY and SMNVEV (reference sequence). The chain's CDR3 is CASSLRRNTEAFF. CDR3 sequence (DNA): TGTGCCAGCAGTTTAAGGCGGAACACTGAAGCTTTCTTT.

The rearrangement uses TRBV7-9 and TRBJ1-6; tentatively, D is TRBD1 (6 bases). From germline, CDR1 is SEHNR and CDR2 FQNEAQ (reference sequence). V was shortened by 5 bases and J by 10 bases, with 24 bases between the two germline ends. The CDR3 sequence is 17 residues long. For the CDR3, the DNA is TGTGCCAGCAGCACTAGAGCTGGCTTACAGGGAGCGTCACCCCTCCACTTT. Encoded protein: CASSTRAGLQGASPLHF. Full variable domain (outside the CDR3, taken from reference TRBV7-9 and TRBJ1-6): DTGVSQNPRHKITKRGQNVTFRCDPISEHNRLYWYRQTLGQGPEFLTYFQNEAQLEKSRLLSDRFSAERPKGSFSTLEIQRTEQGDSAMYLCASSTRAGLQGASPLHFGNGTRLTVT.

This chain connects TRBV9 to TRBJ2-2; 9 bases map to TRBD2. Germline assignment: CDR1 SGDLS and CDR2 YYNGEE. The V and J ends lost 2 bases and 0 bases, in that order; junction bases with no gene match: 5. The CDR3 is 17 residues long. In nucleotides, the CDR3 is TGTGCCAGCAGCGTGACTAGCGGCCTCGCGAACACCGGGGAGCTGTTTTTT. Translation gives CASSVTSGLANTGELFF. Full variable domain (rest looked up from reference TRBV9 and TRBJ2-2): DSGVTQTPKHLITATGQRVTLRCSPRSGDLSVYWYQQSLDQGLQFLIQYYNGEERAKGNILERFSAQQFPDLHSELNLSSLELGDSALYFCASSVTSGLANTGELFFGEGSRLTVL.

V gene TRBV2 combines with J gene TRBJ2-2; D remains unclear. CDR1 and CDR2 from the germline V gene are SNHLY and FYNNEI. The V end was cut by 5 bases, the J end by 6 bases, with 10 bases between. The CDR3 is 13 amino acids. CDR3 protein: CASSRYSAGELFF. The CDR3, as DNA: TGTGCCAGCAGTCGATACTCGGCCGGGGAGCTGTTTTTT.

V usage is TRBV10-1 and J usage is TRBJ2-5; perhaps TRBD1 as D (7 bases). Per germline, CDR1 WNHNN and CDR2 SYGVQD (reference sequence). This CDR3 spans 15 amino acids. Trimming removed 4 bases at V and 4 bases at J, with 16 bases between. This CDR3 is CASSAGGQGGETQYF. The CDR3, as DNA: TGCGCCAGCAGTGCGGGCGGCCAGGGGGGAGAGACCCAGTACTTC.

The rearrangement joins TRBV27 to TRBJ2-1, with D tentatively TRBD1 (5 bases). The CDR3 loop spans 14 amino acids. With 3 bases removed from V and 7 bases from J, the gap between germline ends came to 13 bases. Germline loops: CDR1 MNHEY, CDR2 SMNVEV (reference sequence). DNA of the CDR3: TGTGCCAGCAGTTTTTTGGGCAGGGCTAATGAGCAGTTCTTC. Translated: CASSFLGRANEQFF.

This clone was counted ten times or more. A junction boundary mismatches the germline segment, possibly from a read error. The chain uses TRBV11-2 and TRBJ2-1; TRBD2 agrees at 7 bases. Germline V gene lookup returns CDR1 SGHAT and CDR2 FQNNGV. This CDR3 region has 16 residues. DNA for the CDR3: TGTGCCAGCACCTTAGCGGGTGGTTTTTCCTACAATGAGCAGTTCTTC. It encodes CASTLAGGFSYNEQFF.

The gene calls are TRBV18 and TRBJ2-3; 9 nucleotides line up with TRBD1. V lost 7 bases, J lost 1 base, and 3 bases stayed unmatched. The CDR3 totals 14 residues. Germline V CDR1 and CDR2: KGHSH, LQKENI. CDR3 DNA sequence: TGTGCCAGCTTACAGGGGGCAGGCACAGATACGCAGTATTTT. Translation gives CASLQGAGTDTQYF.

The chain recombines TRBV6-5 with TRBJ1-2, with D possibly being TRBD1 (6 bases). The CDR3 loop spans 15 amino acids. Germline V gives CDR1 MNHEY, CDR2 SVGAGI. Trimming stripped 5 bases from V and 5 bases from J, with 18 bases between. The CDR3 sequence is CASSVGGSTVYGYTF. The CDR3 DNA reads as TGTGCCAGCAGTGTCGGGGGCAGCACAGTATATGGCTACACCTTC.

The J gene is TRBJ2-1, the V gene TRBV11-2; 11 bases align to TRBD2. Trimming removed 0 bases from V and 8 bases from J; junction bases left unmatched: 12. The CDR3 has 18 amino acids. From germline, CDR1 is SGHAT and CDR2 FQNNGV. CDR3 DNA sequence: TGTGCCAGCAGCTTAGATCGTGGGTTCACTAGCGGGAGCTATGAGCAGTTCTTC. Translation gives CASSLDRGFTSGSYEQFF.

This CDR3 reads CASSLGTGLDEQYF. The CDR3 DNA follows: TGTGCCAGCAGCTTGGGGACAGGGTTGGACGAGCAGTACTTC. J is TRBJ2-7 and V is TRBV5-6; 8 nucleotides line up with TRBD1. Looked up from germline, CDR1 is SGHDT and CDR2 is YYEEEE. The J segment lost 5 bases and the V segment lost 0 bases, leaving 4 bases of the junction unmatched. This CDR3 contains 14 residues.

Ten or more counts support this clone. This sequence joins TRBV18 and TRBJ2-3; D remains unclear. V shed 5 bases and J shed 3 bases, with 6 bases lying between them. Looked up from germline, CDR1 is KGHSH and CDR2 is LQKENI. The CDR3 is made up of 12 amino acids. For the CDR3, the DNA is TGTGCCAGCTCAAAAGGAACAGATACGCAGTATTTT. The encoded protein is CASSKGTDTQYF.

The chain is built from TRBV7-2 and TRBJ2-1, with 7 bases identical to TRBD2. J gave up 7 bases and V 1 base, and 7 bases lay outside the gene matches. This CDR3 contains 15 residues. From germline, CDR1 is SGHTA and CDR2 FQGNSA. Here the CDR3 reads CASSLGTSSSNEQFF. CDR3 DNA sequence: TGTGCCAGCAGCTTAGGGACTAGTTCATCGAATGAGCAGTTCTTC.

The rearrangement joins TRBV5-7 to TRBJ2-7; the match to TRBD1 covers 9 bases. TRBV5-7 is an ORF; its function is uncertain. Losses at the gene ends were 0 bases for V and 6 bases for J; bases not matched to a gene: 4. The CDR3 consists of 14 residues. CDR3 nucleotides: TGTGCCAGCAGCTTGGAAACAGGGGGCGGCGAGCAGTACTTC. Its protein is CASSLETGGGEQYF.

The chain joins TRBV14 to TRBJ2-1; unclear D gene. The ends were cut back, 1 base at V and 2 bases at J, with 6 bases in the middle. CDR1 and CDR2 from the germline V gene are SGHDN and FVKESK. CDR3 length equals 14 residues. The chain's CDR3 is CASSQGLTYNEQFF. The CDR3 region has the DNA TGTGCCAGCAGCCAAGGTCTGACCTACAATGAGCAGTTCTTC. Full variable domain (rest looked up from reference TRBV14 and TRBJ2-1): EAGVTQFPSHSVIEKGQTVTLRCDPISGHDNLYWYRRVMGKEIKFLLHFVKESKQDESGMPNNRFLAERTGGTYSTLKVQPAELEDSGVYFCASSQGLTYNEQFFGPGTRLTVL.

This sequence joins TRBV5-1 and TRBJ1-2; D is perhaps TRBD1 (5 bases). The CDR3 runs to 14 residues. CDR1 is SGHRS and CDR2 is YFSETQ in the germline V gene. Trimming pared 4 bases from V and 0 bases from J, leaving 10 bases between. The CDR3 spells CASSDSVSNYGYTF. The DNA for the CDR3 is TGCGCCAGCAGCGACAGCGTTTCTAACTATGGCTACACCTTC.

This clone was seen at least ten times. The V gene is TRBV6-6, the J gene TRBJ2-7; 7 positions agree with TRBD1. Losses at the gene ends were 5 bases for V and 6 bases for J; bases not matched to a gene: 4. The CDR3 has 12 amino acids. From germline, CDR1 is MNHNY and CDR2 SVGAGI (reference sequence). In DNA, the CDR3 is TGTGCCAGCAGTGCTACAGGGGCCGAGCAGTACTTC. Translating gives CASSATGAEQYF.

The CDR3 nucleotides are TGTGCCAGCTCCCGAACACTGAACACTGAAGCTTTCTTT. Translating gives CASSRTLNTEAFF. The chain is built from TRBV18 and TRBJ1-1; unclear D gene. The germline V and J ends were trimmed by 6 bases and 0 bases, with 8 bases remaining between them. This CDR3 is built from 13 residues. The germline V gene has CDR1 KGHSH and CDR2 LQKENI.